This TCR beta chain was sequenced during a study of CD8 T cells in Susac syndrome (dated by TCRdb to the late 2010s). Regarding the research as a whole: Repertoire sequencing was used to test whether CD8+ T cell activation and differentiation in Susac syndrome was antigen driven.

RNA was extracted with the RNeasy kit and about 0.5 to 1 ug was reverse transcribed using random hexamers. TCR beta CDR3 regions were amplified with the immunoSEQ multiplex PCR assay covering 54 Vbeta and 13 Jbeta segments. PCR amplification bias was corrected using a synthetic template baseline for primer optimization and computational correction. The authors processed their data as follows. Reads were assigned to V, D and J genes according to IMGT and analyzed in immunoSEQ Analyzer, with only productive sequences retained. Clonality was computed as one minus Shannon entropy normalized by log2 of the number of productive unique sequences. For each patient and control, public and private clones were evaluated among the 100 most prevalent clones. Susac-specific clones were defined as absent from healthy and MS cohorts, approximately 1,000 published viral clones and other ImmuneACCESS disease sequences. TCRdb reran the public reads through fastp at Q25 and MiXCR, keeping productive beta chains. CDR3 protein duplicates are merged, each entry listing the most common genes and DNA. TCRdb's processing, not the authors' own work, is the source of the V and J calls. In all, the sample holds around 130,000 distinct CDR3 sequences, and approximately 95% of those were seen once. Together, the top ten hold over 0.1% of the sample.

As to this clonotype: What this receptor recognizes is not known. Qualities for individual bases were not recorded, and no much larger clone is one base off.

High-throughput TCR beta sequencing profiled peripheral blood CD8+ and CD4+ T cells from healthy donors, Susac syndrome patients and multiple sclerosis patients. Multiple sclerosis controls were treatment-naive patients with stable or active relapsing-remitting disease fulfilling revised McDonald criteria. CD8+ TEMRA cells were enriched by FACS, while bulk CD8+ and CD4+ T cells were purified by magnetic negative isolation. Blood was drawn into EDTA tubes, processed within 24 hours, and PBMCs were isolated by density gradient centrifugation. PBMCs intended for TCR sequencing were cryopreserved in liquid nitrogen and were subsequently thawed in a 37 degrees C water bath. A purity of at least 90% was achieved for sorted or isolated CD4+, CD8+ and CD8+ TEMRA cells. Trimmed from V: 2 bases; trimmed from J: 3 bases; junction bases lacking a gene match: 11. Per the germline V gene, SGHDT is the CDR1 and YYEEEE is the CDR2. The CDR3 numbers 16 residues from cysteine through phenylalanine. CDR3 DNA only is kept here, 48 bases in frame from base 1.

The full study reports these points: The TCR sequencing and HLA analysis was acknowledged to have included a relatively small number of individuals.

The source material was CD4+ T cells from PBMCs. Recombination joined TRBV5-6 with TRBJ2-7; TRBD1 lines up with 7 middle nucleotides. The TCR sequence derives from a human donor with multiple sclerosis. DNA sequence: TGTGCCAGCAGCTTTCGGCTCGTTGCAGGGGGCTACGAGCAGTACTTC. Its protein is CASSFRLVAGGYEQYF.